This T cell receptor (beta chain) emerged from a study of blood T cell repertoires in COVID-19. Study information: From the United States, Italy and Spain came samples of acute and convalescent COVID-19. PBMCs, B-cell-depleted T cells, or T cells provided the cDNA or gDNA that made up the material.

The CDR3 loop spans 13 amino acids. Germline CDR1 is SEHNR and CDR2 is FQNEAQ (reference sequence). J lost 6 bases, V lost 10 bases, and 6 bases had no gene match. Original processing methods: Amplification from reference gene primers served as the basis for estimated nucleated cell counts. Assay: immunoSEQ multiplex PCR; the TCRdb copy retains only in-frame clones and omits some. V and J calls and clone size follow that table, whereas D and trimming were derived from the DNA. The sample has 390,000 or so clones, nearly 90% seen once. This sequence originates from a man younger than 35 with active or convalescent COVID-19. The chain carries TRBV7-9 and TRBJ1-6; 7 nucleotides agree with TRBD1. The sample taken for sequencing was peripheral blood. The CDR3 protein is CATRGQGNSPLHF. CDR3 nucleotides: TGTGCCACGAGGGGGCAGGGTAATTCACCCCTCCACTTT.